The text below deals with one TCR beta chain. An end of the junction differs from the germline gene, which may be a read error. Treatment: preoperative locoregional IRX-2 cytokine immunotherapy. Preoperative locoregional IRX-2 cytokine immunotherapy was tested in the phase Ib source study. Germline lookup yields CDR1 LNHDA and CDR2 SQIVND (reference sequence). The CDR3 length is 15 residues. The source of the sample is a study of preoperative IRX-2 immunotherapy in early breast cancer. Assay: immunoSEQ multiplex PCR; the TCRdb copy retains only in-frame clones and omits some. The data show roughly 93,000 clones, with about nine tenths seen just once and 2% to 2.5% held by the top ten.

The material sequenced was tumor tissue, taken after IRX-2 immunotherapy. V is TRBV19 and J is TRBJ1-3; maybe TRBD1 (5 bases). The clonotype comes from a human donor with breast cancer. CDR3 nucleotides: TGTGCCAGTAACCTCGTGGGGCAGACTGGAAATACCATATATTTT. This translates into CASNLVGQTGNTIYF.